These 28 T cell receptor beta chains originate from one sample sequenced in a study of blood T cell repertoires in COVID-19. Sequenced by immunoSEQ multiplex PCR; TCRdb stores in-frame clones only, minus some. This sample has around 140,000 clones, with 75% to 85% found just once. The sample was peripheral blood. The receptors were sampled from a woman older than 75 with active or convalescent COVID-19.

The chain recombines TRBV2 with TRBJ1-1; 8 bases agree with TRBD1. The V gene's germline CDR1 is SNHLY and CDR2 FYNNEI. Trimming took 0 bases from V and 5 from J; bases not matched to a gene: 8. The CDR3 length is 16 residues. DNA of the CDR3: TGTGCCAGCAGTGAAGCTTCAGGGGGCCTGAGGACTGAAGCTTTCTTT. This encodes CASSEASGGLRTEAFF.

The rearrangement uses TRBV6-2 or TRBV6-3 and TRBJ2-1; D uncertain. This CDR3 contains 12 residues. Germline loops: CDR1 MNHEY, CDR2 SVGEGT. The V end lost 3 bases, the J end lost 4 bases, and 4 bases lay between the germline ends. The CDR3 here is CASSYSYNEQFF. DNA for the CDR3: TGTGCCAGCAGTTATAGTTACAATGAGCAGTTCTTC.

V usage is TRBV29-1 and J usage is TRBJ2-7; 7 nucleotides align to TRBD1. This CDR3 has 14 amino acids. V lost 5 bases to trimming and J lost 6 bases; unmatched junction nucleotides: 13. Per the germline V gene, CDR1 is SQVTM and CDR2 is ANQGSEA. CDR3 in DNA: TGCAGCGTTCGTACAGGGGCCCTACCTACCGAGCAGTACTTC. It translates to CSVRTGALPTEQYF.

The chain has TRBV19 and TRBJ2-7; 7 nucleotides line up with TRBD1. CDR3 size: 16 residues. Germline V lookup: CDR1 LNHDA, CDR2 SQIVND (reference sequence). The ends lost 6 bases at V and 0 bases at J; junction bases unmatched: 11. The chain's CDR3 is CASSQWMTGNSYEQYF. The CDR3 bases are TGTGCCAGTAGCCAATGGATGACAGGGAACTCCTACGAGCAGTACTTC.

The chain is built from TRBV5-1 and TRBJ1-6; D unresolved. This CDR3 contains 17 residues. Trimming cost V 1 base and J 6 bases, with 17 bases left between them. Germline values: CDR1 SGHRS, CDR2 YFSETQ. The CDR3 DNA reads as TGCGCCAGCAGCTTGTTAGTTCGGGAGCTCTTTAATTCACCCCTCCACTTT. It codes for CASSLLVRELFNSPLHF.

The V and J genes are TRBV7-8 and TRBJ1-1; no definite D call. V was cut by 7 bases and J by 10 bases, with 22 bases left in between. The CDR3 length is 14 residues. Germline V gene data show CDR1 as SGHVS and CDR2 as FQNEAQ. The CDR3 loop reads CASTSPGLKVLAFF. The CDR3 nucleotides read TGTGCCAGCACCTCCCCCGGGTTGAAAGTTTTAGCTTTCTTT.

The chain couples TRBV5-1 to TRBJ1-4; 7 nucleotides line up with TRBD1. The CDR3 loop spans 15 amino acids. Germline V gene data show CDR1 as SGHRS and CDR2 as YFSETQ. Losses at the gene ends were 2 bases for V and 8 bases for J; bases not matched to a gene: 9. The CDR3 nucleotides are TGCGCCAGCAGCTTAGAGACAGGGAGAGGCGAAAAACTGTTTTTT. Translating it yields CASSLETGRGEKLFF.

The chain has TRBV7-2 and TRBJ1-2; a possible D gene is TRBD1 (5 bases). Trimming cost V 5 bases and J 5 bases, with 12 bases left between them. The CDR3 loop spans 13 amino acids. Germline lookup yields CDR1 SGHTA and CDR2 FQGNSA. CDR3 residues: CASSATVPYGYTF. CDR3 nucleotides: TGTGCCAGCAGCGCGACAGTACCTTATGGCTACACCTTC.

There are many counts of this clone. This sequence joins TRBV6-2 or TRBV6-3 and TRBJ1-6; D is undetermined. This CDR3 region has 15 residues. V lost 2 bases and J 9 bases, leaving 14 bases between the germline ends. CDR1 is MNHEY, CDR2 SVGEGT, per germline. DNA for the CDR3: TGTGCCAGCAGTTACCGGGGAGGGATCGGTTCACCCCTCCACTTT. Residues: CASSYRGGIGSPLHF.

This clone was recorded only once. CDR3 DNA sequence: TGTGCCAGCAGTGAACTACTAGCGGACATCACAGATACGCAGTATTTT. Protein: CASSELLADITDTQYF. The chain joins TRBV6-1 to TRBJ2-3; 8 nucleotides agree with TRBD2. The CDR3 runs to 16 residues. Looked up from germline, CDR1 is MNHNS and CDR2 is SASEGT. The V gene end was trimmed by 2 bases and the J gene end by 2 bases; junction bases not matched to a gene: 6.

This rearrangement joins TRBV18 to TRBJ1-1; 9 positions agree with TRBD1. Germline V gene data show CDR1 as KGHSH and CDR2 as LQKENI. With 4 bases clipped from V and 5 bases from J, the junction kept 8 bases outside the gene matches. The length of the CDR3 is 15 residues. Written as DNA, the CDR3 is TGTGCCAGCTCACGGGACAGGGATGGAGGAACTGAAGCTTTCTTT. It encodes CASSRDRDGGTEAFF. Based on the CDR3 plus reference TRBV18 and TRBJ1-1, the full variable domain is NAGVMQNPRHLVRRRGQEARLRCSPMKGHSHVYWYRQLPEEGLKFMVYLQKENIIDESGMPKERFSAEFPKEGPSILRIQQVVRGDSAAYFCASSRDRDGGTEAFFGQGTRLTVV.

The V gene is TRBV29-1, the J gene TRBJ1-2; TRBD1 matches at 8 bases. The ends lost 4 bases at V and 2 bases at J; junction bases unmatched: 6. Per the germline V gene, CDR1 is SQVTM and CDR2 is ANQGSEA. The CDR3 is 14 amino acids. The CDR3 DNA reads TGCAGCGTTGTCACAGGGGGACTCAACTATGGCTACACCTTC. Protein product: CSVVTGGLNYGYTF.

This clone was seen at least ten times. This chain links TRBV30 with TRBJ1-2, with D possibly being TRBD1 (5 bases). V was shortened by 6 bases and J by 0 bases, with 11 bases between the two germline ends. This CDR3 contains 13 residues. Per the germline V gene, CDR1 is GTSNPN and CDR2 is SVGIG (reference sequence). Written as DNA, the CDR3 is TGTGCCTGTCCGGACACCTCTAACTATGGCTACACCTTC. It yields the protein CACPDTSNYGYTF.

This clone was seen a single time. CDR3 loop: CASTGKRQGAGNQPQHF. The DNA of the CDR3 is TGTGCCAGCACCGGCAAGCGTCAGGGGGCGGGCAATCAGCCCCAGCATTTT. The chain uses TRBV28 and TRBJ1-5; 8 positions match TRBD1. Germline CDR1 reads MDHEN; CDR2 reads SYDVKM. V shed 7 bases, J shed 2 bases, and the junction held 13 bases outside the gene matches. There are 17 residues in the CDR3.

The CDR3, as DNA: TGCGCCAGCAGCTTGGAGCCAGGGGGGTCGGGATCACCCCTCCACTTT. Protein: CASSLEPGGSGSPLHF. The chain carries TRBV5-1 and TRBJ1-6; 7 bases align to TRBD1. There are 16 residues in the CDR3. The ends lost 0 bases at V and 10 bases at J; junction bases unmatched: 10. Germline V CDR1 and CDR2: SGHRS, YFSETQ.

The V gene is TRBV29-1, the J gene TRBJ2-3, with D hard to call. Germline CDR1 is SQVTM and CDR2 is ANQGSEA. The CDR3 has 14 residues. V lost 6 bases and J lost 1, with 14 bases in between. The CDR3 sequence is CSVAVVTGTDTQYF. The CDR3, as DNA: TGCAGCGTGGCGGTTGTCACCGGCACAGATACGCAGTATTTT.

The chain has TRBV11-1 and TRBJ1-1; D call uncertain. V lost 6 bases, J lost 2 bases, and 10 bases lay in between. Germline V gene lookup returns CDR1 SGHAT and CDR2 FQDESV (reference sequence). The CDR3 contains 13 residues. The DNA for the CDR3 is TGTGCCAGCAGTCGAACACGTAACACTGAAGCTTTCTTT. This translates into CASSRTRNTEAFF.

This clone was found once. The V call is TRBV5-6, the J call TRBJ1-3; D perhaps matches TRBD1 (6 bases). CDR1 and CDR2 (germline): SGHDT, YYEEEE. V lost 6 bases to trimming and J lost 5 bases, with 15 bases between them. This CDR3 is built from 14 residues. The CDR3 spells CASTRVGARNTIYF. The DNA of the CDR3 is TGTGCCAGCACCCGGGTGGGGGCGAGAAACACCATATATTTT.

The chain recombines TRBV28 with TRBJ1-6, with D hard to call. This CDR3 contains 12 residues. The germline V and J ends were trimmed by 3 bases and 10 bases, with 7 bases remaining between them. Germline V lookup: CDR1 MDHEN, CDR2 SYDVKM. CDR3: CASSLAGSPLHF. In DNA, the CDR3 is TGTGCCAGCAGTTTGGCGGGGTCACCCCTCCACTTT.

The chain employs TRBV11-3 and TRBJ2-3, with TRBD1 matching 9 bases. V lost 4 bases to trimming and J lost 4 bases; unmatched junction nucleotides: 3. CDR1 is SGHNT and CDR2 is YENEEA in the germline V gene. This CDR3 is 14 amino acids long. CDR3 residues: CASSSRTGADTQYF. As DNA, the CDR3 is TGTGCCAGCAGCTCCCGGACAGGGGCAGATACGCAGTATTTT.

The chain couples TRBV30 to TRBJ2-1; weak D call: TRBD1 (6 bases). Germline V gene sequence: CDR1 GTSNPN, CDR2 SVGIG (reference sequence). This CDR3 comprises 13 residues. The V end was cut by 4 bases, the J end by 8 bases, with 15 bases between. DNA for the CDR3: TGTGCCTGGACAGGACAGCCCTGGGATGAGCAGTTCTTC. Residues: CAWTGQPWDEQFF.

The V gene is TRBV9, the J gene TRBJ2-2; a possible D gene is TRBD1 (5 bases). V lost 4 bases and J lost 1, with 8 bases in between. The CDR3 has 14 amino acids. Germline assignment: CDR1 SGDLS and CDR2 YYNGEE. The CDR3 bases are TGTGCCAGCAGCCCCCAGGGGAACACCGGGGAGCTGTTTTTT. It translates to CASSPQGNTGELFF.

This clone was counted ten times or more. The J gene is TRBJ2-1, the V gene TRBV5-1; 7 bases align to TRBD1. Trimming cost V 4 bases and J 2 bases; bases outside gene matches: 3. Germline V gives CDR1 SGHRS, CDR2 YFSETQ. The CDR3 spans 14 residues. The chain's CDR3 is CASSGTGAYNEQFF. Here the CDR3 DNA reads TGCGCCAGCAGCGGAACAGGGGCCTACAATGAGCAGTTCTTC.

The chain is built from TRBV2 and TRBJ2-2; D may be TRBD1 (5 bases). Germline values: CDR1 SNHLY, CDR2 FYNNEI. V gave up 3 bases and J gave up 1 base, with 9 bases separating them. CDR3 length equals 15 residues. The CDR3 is CASSDTRVNTGELFF. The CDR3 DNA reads TGTGCCAGCAGTGACACCAGGGTGAACACCGGGGAGCTGTTTTTT.

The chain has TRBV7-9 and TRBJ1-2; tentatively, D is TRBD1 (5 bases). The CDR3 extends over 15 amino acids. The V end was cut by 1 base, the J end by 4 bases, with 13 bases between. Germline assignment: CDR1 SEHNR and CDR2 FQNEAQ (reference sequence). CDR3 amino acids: CASSLDTPGFYGYTF. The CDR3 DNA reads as TGTGCCAGCAGCTTAGACACCCCAGGGTTCTATGGCTACACCTTC.

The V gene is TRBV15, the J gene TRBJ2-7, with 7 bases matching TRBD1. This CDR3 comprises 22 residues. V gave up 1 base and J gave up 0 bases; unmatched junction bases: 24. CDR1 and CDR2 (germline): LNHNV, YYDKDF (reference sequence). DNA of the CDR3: TGTGCCACCAGCAGAGGCGGTAACCAGGCCGACTACAGGGGCCCAAGCTCCTACGAGCAGTACTTC. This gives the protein CATSRGGNQADYRGPSSYEQYF. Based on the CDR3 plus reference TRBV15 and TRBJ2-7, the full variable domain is DAMVIQNPRYQVTQFGKPVTLSCSQTLNHNVMYWYQQKSSQAPKLLFHYYDKDFNNEADTPDNFQSRRPNTSFCFLDIRSPGLGDTAMYLCATSRGGNQADYRGPSSYEQYFGPGTRLTVT.

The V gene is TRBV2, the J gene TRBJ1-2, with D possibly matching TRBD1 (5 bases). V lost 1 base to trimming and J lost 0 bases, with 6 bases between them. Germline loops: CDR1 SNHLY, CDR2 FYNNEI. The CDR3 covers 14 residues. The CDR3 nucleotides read TGTGCCAGCAGTGAAGGCAGGGCTAACTATGGCTACACCTTC. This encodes CASSEGRANYGYTF. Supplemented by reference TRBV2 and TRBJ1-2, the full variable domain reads EPEVTQTPSHQVTQMGQEVILRCVPISNHLYFYWYRQILGQKVEFLVSFYNNEISEKSEIFDDQFSVERPDGSNFTLKIRSTKLEDSAMYFCASSEGRANYGYTFGSGTRLTVV.

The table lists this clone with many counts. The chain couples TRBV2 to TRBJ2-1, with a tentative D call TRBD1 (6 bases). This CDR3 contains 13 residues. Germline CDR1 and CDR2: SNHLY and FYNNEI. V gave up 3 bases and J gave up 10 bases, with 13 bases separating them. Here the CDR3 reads CASSDVGTTEQFF. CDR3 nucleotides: TGTGCCAGCAGTGACGTTGGGACAACCGAGCAGTTCTTC.